This TCR beta chain was captured by sequencing in a study of blood T cell repertoires in COVID-19. With 4 bases removed from V and 7 bases from J, the gap between germline ends came to 11 bases. The CDR3 contains 13 residues. Germline V gene data show CDR1 as SQVTM and CDR2 as ANQGSEA. TCRdb keeps only in-frame clones here, not all; method: immunoSEQ multiplex PCR. The sample shows around 150,000 clones, 75% to 90% of them seen only once. This clonotype was obtained from a human donor with acute or convalescent COVID-19. The donor label of this sample is uncertain. Material for sequencing was peripheral blood. The chain is built from TRBV29-1 and TRBJ1-6; D is perhaps TRBD1 (5 bases). The CDR3 DNA reads as TGCAGCGTTGTATCAGGGCAGAATTCACCCCTCCACTTT. Its protein product is CSVVSGQNSPLHF.